Detailed here is one TCR beta chain. Its target is unknown. This specimen comes from a study of cytomegalovirus exposure and HLA in healthy donors. PCR used 60 Vbeta primers and 13 Jbeta primers. Generated by immunoSEQ multiplex PCR, the TCRdb table keeps only in-frame clones and is missing some. The data contain 150,000 to 200,000 clones, roughly four fifths of them singletons. Germline V gene data show CDR1 as SNHLY and CDR2 as FYNNEI. The CDR3 runs to 13 residues. J gave up 4 bases and V 6 bases, and 3 bases lay outside the gene matches. Study-wide findings and caveats: Among TCR beta chains, those listed as cytomegalovirus-associated numbered fewer than 200. Later analysis found that TCR beta chains associated with HLA were more clonally expanded than other, equally common chains. Sequences of the TCR beta chain were said to predict the HLA-A and HLA-B alleles of most subjects accurately.

Sequenced material: PBMCs. This clonotype was sampled from a woman under 40 in good health and CMV-seronegative. The J gene is TRBJ1-2, the V gene TRBV2, with TRBD1 matching 9 bases. CDR3 DNA sequence: TGTGCCAGCAGCCAACAGGGGGCCTATGGCTACACCTTC. It is translated as CASSQQGAYGYTF.